The 19 T cell receptor beta chains below all came from one sample that was sequenced in a study of shared clonotypes between healthy human individuals. Using immunoSEQ multiplex PCR, the repertoire was profiled, and TCRdb retains in-frame clones only, with some absent. The sample includes some 1.4 million clones, approximately 96% of them seen just once. The sequencing input was naive CD4+ T cells sorted from blood. Subset reported: CD45RA+ positively selected. These receptors all come from a man aged 30 to 39 in good health.

This sequence joins TRBV25-1 and TRBJ2-1; D unresolved. Trimming shortened V by 6 bases and J by 5 bases, and 17 bases separated the two germline ends. This CDR3 has 15 amino acids. The V gene's germline CDR1 is MGHDK and CDR2 SYGVNS. The CDR3 sequence: CASSFARGVNNEQFF. The CDR3 DNA reads as TGTGCCAGCAGCTTTGCTCGCGGAGTGAACAATGAGCAGTTCTTC.

V usage is TRBV2 and J usage is TRBJ1-1; D gene uncertain. CDR1 and CDR2 (germline): SNHLY, FYNNEI. The CDR3 runs 11 residues. V lost 11 bases and J lost 4, with 11 bases in between. The CDR3 DNA is TGTGCCGGGTCCAAAGGCACTGAAGCTTTCTTT. This sequence encodes CAGSKGTEAFF.

This chain uses TRBV5-4 with TRBJ1-3; D is undetermined. Germline V CDR1 and CDR2: SGHNT, YYREEE (reference sequence). V dropped 1 base and J dropped 1 base, with 6 bases sitting between them. The CDR3 sequence is 14 residues long. The CDR3 DNA reads TGTGCCAGCAGCTTGTTTGGGTCTGGAAACACCATATATTTT. Translation: CASSLFGSGNTIYF.

The chain links TRBV5-1 to TRBJ2-7, with TRBD1 matching 8 bases. Germline-derived CDR1 and CDR2 are SGHRS and YFSETQ. The V and J ends lost 5 bases and 2 bases, in that order; junction bases with no gene match: 9. CDR3 length: 15 amino acids. Here the CDR3 reads CASSPDRGNTYEQYF. The CDR3, as DNA: TGCGCCAGCAGTCCTGACAGGGGAAATACCTACGAGCAGTACTTC. Looking up the rest from reference TRBV5-1 and TRBJ2-7 gives the full variable domain: KAGVTQTPRYLIKTRGQQVTLSCSPISGHRSVSWYQQTPGQGLQFLFEYFSETQRNKGNFPGRFSGRQFSNSRSEMNVSTLELGDSALYLCASSPDRGNTYEQYFGPGTRLTVT.

V gene TRBV5-4 combines with J gene TRBJ1-2; D might be TRBD1 (5 bases). The germline V gene has CDR1 SGHNT and CDR2 YYREEE (reference sequence). The V end lost 4 bases, the J end lost 13 bases, and 17 bases lay between the germline ends. This CDR3 spans 12 amino acids. Here the CDR3 reads CASSLAGTLGTF. CDR3 bases: TGTGCCAGCAGCCTTGCCGGGACTCTCGGCACCTTC.

The chain joins TRBV11-2 to TRBJ2-7; perhaps TRBD2 as D (5 bases). From germline, CDR1 is SGHAT and CDR2 FQNNGV. This CDR3 is 16 amino acids long. Between the trimmed V and J ends, which lost 4 bases and 0 bases, there was a span of 16 bases. CDR3 bases: TGTGCCAGCAGCTCGAGGGCGGAACGGATCTCCTACGAGCAGTACTTC. Translated: CASSSRAERISYEQYF.

The chain couples TRBV25-1 to TRBJ1-2, with D tentatively TRBD1 (5 bases). Germline CDR1 MGHDK, CDR2 SYGVNS. The CDR3 covers 14 residues. The V gene lost 1 base and the J gene lost 8 bases, with 14 bases spanning the gap. CDR3 nucleotides: TGTGCCAGCAGTGAATCTCGGGGCGCGGGGGGCTACACCTTC. Translated: CASSESRGAGGYTF.

V and J are TRBV14 and TRBJ1-4; 7 bases align to TRBD1. Germline lookup yields CDR1 SGHDN and CDR2 FVKESK. Trimming removed 0 bases from V and 0 bases from J; junction bases left unmatched: 16. This CDR3 comprises 21 residues. CDR3 in DNA: TGTGCCAGCAGCCAAGATCTTAATCTGGGACAGAACTTCCCAACTAATGAAAAACTGTTTTTT. Residues: CASSQDLNLGQNFPTNEKLFF.

About this clone itself: Other DNA sequences from this sample encode an identical CDR3 as well. The J gene is TRBJ2-7, the V gene TRBV20-1; D not certain. Germline V CDR1 and CDR2: DFQATT, SNEGSKA (reference sequence). The CDR3 is 11 amino acids. Trimming took off 3 bases at V and 4 bases at J, with 7 bases between the two ends. The CDR3 nucleotides read TGCAGTGCTAGGGGTGCTTACGAGCAGTACTTC. Translated, it gives CSARGAYEQYF.

The chain employs TRBV9 and TRBJ2-3; TRBD1 agrees at 8 bases. The germline CDR1 and CDR2 sequences are SGDLS and YYNGEE. This CDR3 comprises 15 residues. Trimming removed 0 bases from V and 2 bases from J; junction bases left unmatched: 2. The CDR3 spells CASSVDRGFTDTQYF. The CDR3 DNA sequence: TGTGCCAGCAGCGTAGACAGGGGGTTCACAGATACGCAGTATTTT.

This chain uses TRBV13 with TRBJ2-1; 11 bases are shared with TRBD2. With V trimmed by 5 bases and J by 7 bases, 10 bases remained unmatched. The CDR3 has 16 residues. The germline gives CDR1 PRHDT, CDR2 FYEKMQ (reference sequence). The CDR3 protein is CASSQPTSGSENEQFF. CDR3 sequence (DNA): TGTGCCAGCAGCCAGCCTACTAGCGGGAGCGAGAATGAGCAGTTCTTC.

V and J are TRBV28 and TRBJ2-7; a possible D gene is TRBD2 (5 bases). The CDR3 extends over 14 amino acids. Per the germline V gene, CDR1 is MDHEN and CDR2 is SYDVKM. Trimming removed 7 bases from V and 2 bases from J, with 15 bases in between. The chain's CDR3 is CASTPDSVAYEQYF. The CDR3 DNA is TGTGCCAGCACCCCTGATAGCGTCGCCTACGAGCAGTACTTC.

The chain is built from TRBV29-1 and TRBJ2-3; 7 nucleotides line up with TRBD2. The CDR3 consists of 15 residues. From germline, CDR1 is SQVTM and CDR2 ANQGSEA. Germline trimming cut 6 bases from V and 3 bases from J; bases unmatched to any gene: 12. CDR3 in amino acids: CSVSSGGRVTDTQYF. CDR3 bases: TGCAGCGTGAGTTCGGGCGGGAGAGTTACAGATACGCAGTATTTT.

This clone was counted a few times. The rearrangement uses TRBV9 and TRBJ2-3; possibly TRBD2 for D (6 bases). The CDR3 runs 17 residues. The V end was cut by 3 bases, the J end by 3 bases, with 20 bases between. The germline V gene encodes CDR1 SGDLS and CDR2 YYNGEE. CDR3 protein: CASSGTGTFSLTDTQYF. Written as DNA, the CDR3 is TGTGCCAGCAGCGGGACCGGGACTTTCAGTCTAACAGATACGCAGTATTTT.

The chain couples TRBV29-1 to TRBJ1-4, with no clear D. This CDR3 has 15 residues. Germline CDR1 is SQVTM and CDR2 is ANQGSEA. Trimming took 4 bases from V and 0 from J, leaving 12 bases between them. The DNA for the CDR3 is TGCAGCGTTGTCCCCCACAGTGCAACTAATGAAAAACTGTTTTTT. Encoded protein: CSVVPHSATNEKLFF.

V gene TRBV10-2 combines with J gene TRBJ2-1; TRBD2 agrees at 9 bases. The V gene end was trimmed by 3 bases and the J gene end by 6 bases; junction bases not matched to a gene: 12. The CDR3 runs to 17 residues. CDR1 and CDR2 from the germline V gene are WSHSY and SAAADI. The CDR3, as DNA: TGCGCCAGCAGTGATTACTATGGCGGGAGGGCCCTCAATGAGCAGTTCTTC. Translation: CASSDYYGGRALNEQFF.

This sequence joins TRBV7-9 and TRBJ1-5; 8 bases match TRBD1. The CDR3 totals 15 residues. CDR1 is SEHNR, CDR2 FQNEAQ, per germline (reference sequence). Trimming cost V 2 bases and J 7 bases; bases outside gene matches: 7. The CDR3 nucleotides are TGTGCCAGCAGCTTAACTGGACAGGGCGGCCAGCCCCAGCATTTT. Translated: CASSLTGQGGQPQHF.

In regard to this clone: This sample includes further DNA sequences coding for the same CDR3. Here the CDR3 DNA reads TGTGCCAGCAGCGTCGCAAATGAGCAGTTCTTC. Translated, it gives CASSVANEQFF. V usage is TRBV9 and J usage is TRBJ2-1; D uncertain. Per germline, CDR1 SGDLS and CDR2 YYNGEE. CDR3 size: 11 residues. Trimming shortened V by 2 bases and J by 7 bases, and 4 bases separated the two germline ends.

The chain uses TRBV9 and TRBJ2-7; the match to TRBD2 covers 10 bases. J gave up 5 bases and V 0 bases, and 8 bases lay outside the gene matches. The CDR3 extends over 16 amino acids. In germline, CDR1 is SGDLS, CDR2 YYNGEE. The CDR3 protein is CASSVGSLAGANEQYF. The CDR3 DNA reads as TGTGCCAGCAGCGTAGGGTCCCTAGCGGGAGCGAACGAGCAGTACTTC.